Below are 30 T cell receptor beta chains sequenced from a single sample in a study of blood T cell repertoires in COVID-19. Clones were sequenced by immunoSEQ multiplex PCR, and TCRdb holds only the in-frame ones, with some missing. The table lists 45,000 or so clones, under 90% of them singletons, with 4% to 5.5% in the top ten. Material for sequencing was peripheral blood. These receptors all stem from a woman between 65 and 79 years old with acute or convalescent COVID-19.

Comment on this clone: The junction shows a germline mismatch at one end, possibly a read error. This rearrangement joins TRBV19 to TRBJ1-1, with 7 bases aligning to TRBD1. From germline, CDR1 is LNHDA and CDR2 SQIVND (reference sequence). This CDR3 contains 15 residues. The CDR3 nucleotides read TGTGCCAGTAGTATGGGGCAGGGGGTGAAAACTGAAGCTTTCTTT. Translation gives CASSMGQGVKTEAFF.

The chain recombines TRBV6-5 with TRBJ2-7; 8 nucleotides agree with TRBD1. V was clipped by 3 bases and J by 2 bases; unmatched bases: 9. Germline V gene sequence: CDR1 MNHEY, CDR2 SVGAGI. CDR3 size: 16 residues. In DNA form, the CDR3 reads TGTGCCAGCAGTTATAGGGGGACAGGTCCTACCTACGAGCAGTACTTC. This codes for CASSYRGTGPTYEQYF.

This rearrangement joins TRBV25-1 to TRBJ2-1; 8 nucleotides align to TRBD2. CDR1 is MGHDK, CDR2 SYGVNS, per germline. V gave up 5 bases and J gave up 8 bases; unmatched junction bases: 8. The CDR3 is 14 amino acids. The CDR3 DNA reads TGTGCCAGCAGTTTCGGGAGGGCCGGAGATGAGCAGTTCTTC. Its protein is CASSFGRAGDEQFF.

The J gene is TRBJ2-1, the V gene TRBV18; 12 positions match TRBD2. J lost 8 bases, V lost 5 bases, and 7 bases had no gene match. Germline V gene sequence: CDR1 KGHSH, CDR2 LQKENI. This CDR3 region has 15 residues. CDR3 DNA: TGTGCCAGCTCAACGACTAGCGGGAGTACGCATGAGCAGTTCTTC. It codes for CASSTTSGSTHEQFF. Complete variable domain (other parts from reference TRBV18 and TRBJ2-1): NAGVMQNPRHLVRRRGQEARLRCSPMKGHSHVYWYRQLPEEGLKFMVYLQKENIIDESGMPKERFSAEFPKEGPSILRIQQVVRGDSAAYFCASSTTSGSTHEQFFGPGTRLTVL.

CDR3 residues: CASSSRTGEDTEAFF. The CDR3 DNA reads TGTGCCAGCAGCTCCAGGACAGGAGAGGACACTGAAGCTTTCTTT. The chain uses TRBV7-3 and TRBJ1-1, with TRBD1 matching over 7 bases. CDR3 length: 15 residues. Trimming took 4 bases from V and 3 from J; bases not matched to a gene: 8. Germline values: CDR1 SGHTA, CDR2 FQGTGA.

The chain employs TRBV12-3 or TRBV12-4 and TRBJ1-2, with D unresolved. CDR3 size: 13 residues. V was cut by 4 bases and J by 13 bases, with 19 bases left in between. The CDR3 sequence: CASSSRVPNDGTF. As DNA, the CDR3 is TGTGCCAGCAGTTCCCGGGTCCCAAACGATGGCACCTTC.

This clone was observed a single time. The CDR3 DNA sequence: TGTGCCAGCAGCTTCGGAGCGGTCGGAATATACGAGCAGTACTTC. It yields the protein CASSFGAVGIYEQYF. The gene calls are TRBV7-2 and TRBJ2-7, with D maybe TRBD2 (5 bases). V lost 3 bases, J lost 4 bases, and 16 bases lay in between. CDR1 SGHTA and CDR2 FQGNSA come from the germline V gene. This CDR3 contains 15 residues.

This clone was seen only once. The V gene is TRBV7-2, the J gene TRBJ2-6, with a possible D match to TRBD2 (7 bases). V was pared by 5 bases and J by 6 bases, with 14 bases between. The length of the CDR3 is 15 residues. The V gene's germline CDR1 is SGHTA and CDR2 FQGNSA. The CDR3 DNA is TGTGCCAGCAGCCCCGGGGGGCCGGAGGCCAACGTCCTGACTTTC. Encoded protein: CASSPGGPEANVLTF. The variable domain in full, completed from reference TRBV7-2 and TRBJ2-6, reads GAGVSQSPSNKVTEKGKDVELRCDPISGHTALYWYRQSLGQGLEFLIYFQGNSAPDKSGLPSDRFSAERTGGSVSTLTIQRTQQEDSAVYLCASSPGGPEANVLTFGAGSRLTVL.

V gene TRBV5-4 combines with J gene TRBJ2-5; perhaps TRBD2 as D (6 bases). The V end was cut by 2 bases, the J end by 5 bases, with 19 bases between. Looked up from germline, CDR1 is SGHNT and CDR2 is YYREEE (reference sequence). The CDR3 runs 16 residues. CDR3 nucleotide sequence: TGTGCCAGCAGCTTCGAATATCCGGGAGCGAATGAGACCCAGTACTTC. It specifies CASSFEYPGANETQYF.

The V call is TRBV12-3 or TRBV12-4, the J call TRBJ1-2; D call uncertain. V lost 3 bases, J lost 5 bases, and 10 bases lay in between. This CDR3 spans 13 amino acids. The DNA for the CDR3 is TGTGCCAGCAGTTTGGGCAGACGATATGGCTACACCTTC. Translation gives CASSLGRRYGYTF.

The genes are TRBV6-5 and TRBJ2-2; 8 bases match TRBD1. Per germline, CDR1 MNHEY and CDR2 SVGAGI. This CDR3 comprises 14 residues. V dropped 7 bases and J dropped 8; count of bases not matched to a gene: 9. The CDR3 region has the DNA TGTGCCAGCACACCCCAGGGGGCGGTTGGGGAGCTGTTTTTT. Its translation: CASTPQGAVGELFF.

The J gene is TRBJ2-1, the V gene TRBV6-5, with 7 bases aligning to TRBD2. J gave up 12 bases and V 7 bases, and 12 bases lay outside the gene matches. The germline V gene encodes CDR1 MNHEY and CDR2 SVGAGI. The CDR3 is made up of 13 amino acids. The CDR3 sequence is CASTLGSGGPQFF. The CDR3, as DNA: TGTGCCAGCACCCTAGGGTCGGGAGGCCCGCAGTTCTTC.

This clone is a singleton in its sample. V gene TRBV19 combines with J gene TRBJ2-1; 11 bases fit TRBD2. The CDR3 sequence is 18 residues long. Germline V gene data show CDR1 as LNHDA and CDR2 as SQIVND (reference sequence). With 5 bases clipped from V and 8 bases from J, the junction kept 17 bases outside the gene matches. CDR3 nucleotide sequence: TGTGCCAGTAGTGGCCGACTAGCGGGACTTACTATAGGCGATGAGCAGTTCTTC. Translation: CASSGRLAGLTIGDEQFF.

This rearrangement joins TRBV29-1 to TRBJ2-5; D remains unclear. The ends were cut back, 7 bases at V and 6 bases at J, with 12 bases in the middle. This CDR3 region has 11 residues. Germline CDR1 is SQVTM and CDR2 is ANQGSEA. The CDR3 is CSGEEWQTQYF. CDR3 nucleotides: TGCAGCGGAGAAGAGTGGCAGACCCAGTACTTC.

This clone was observed a handful of times. The genes are TRBV4-2 and TRBJ1-5; D ambiguous. The CDR3 contains 15 residues. V was pared by 0 bases and J by 1 base, with 7 bases between. Per the germline V gene, CDR1 is LGHNA and CDR2 is YNFKEQ. The DNA for the CDR3 is TGTGCCAGCAGCCAAGACGGAGGGAGCAATCAGCCCCAGCATTTT. Translated: CASSQDGGSNQPQHF.

This sequence joins TRBV7-7 and TRBJ1-4, with D tentatively TRBD1 (5 bases). Germline CDR1 and CDR2: SSHAT and FNYEAQ (reference sequence). The ends were cut back, 11 bases at V and 7 bases at J, with 17 bases in the middle. This CDR3 contains 13 residues. The CDR3 region has the DNA TGTGCCCAGGGAACGACCCAGATTGAAAAACTGTTTTTT. Residues: CAQGTTQIEKLFF. Full variable domain (rest looked up from reference TRBV7-7 and TRBJ1-4): GAGVSQSPRYKVTKRGQDVTLRCDPISSHATLYWYQQALGQGPEFLTYFNYEAQPDKSGLPSDRFSAERPEGSISTLTIQRTEQRDSAMYRCAQGTTQIEKLFFGSGTQLSVL.

This chain uses TRBV19 with TRBJ2-5; 7 positions match TRBD1. This CDR3 is built from 15 residues. In germline, CDR1 is LNHDA, CDR2 SQIVND (reference sequence). The V and J ends lost 4 bases and 4 bases, in that order; junction bases with no gene match: 9. Written as DNA, the CDR3 is TGTGCCAGTAGTAAGGGACAGCGGCGAGGAGAGACCCAGTACTTC. This sequence encodes CASSKGQRRGETQYF.

This chain links TRBV6-1 with TRBJ1-2; 8 bases are shared with TRBD1. Germline CDR1 and CDR2: MNHNS and SASEGT. V gave up 5 bases and J gave up 7 bases; unmatched junction bases: 9. The CDR3 sequence is 14 residues long. CDR3: CASSSTGVIPGYTF. As DNA, the CDR3 is TGTGCCAGCAGTTCGACAGGGGTAATTCCTGGCTACACCTTC.

Written as DNA, the CDR3 is TGTGCCAGCAGCTTAGTCAGTACGGCTAGCGGGAGTGTCACGCAGTATTTT. Translated: CASSLVSTASGSVTQYF. The genes are TRBV7-8 and TRBJ2-3, with 10 bases matching TRBD2. CDR1 SGHVS and CDR2 FQNEAQ come from the germline V gene. CDR3 length: 17 residues. With V trimmed by 1 base and J by 9 bases, 13 bases remained unmatched. Together with reference TRBV7-8 and TRBJ2-3, the CDR3 gives the full variable domain: GAGVSQSPRYKVAKRGQDVALRCDPISGHVSLFWYQQALGQGPEFLTYFQNEAQLDKSGLPSDRFFAERPEGSVSTLKIQRTQQEDSAVYLCASSLVSTASGSVTQYFGPGTRLTVL.

The chain is built from TRBV3-1 (or the pseudogene TRBV3-2) and TRBJ2-1; the match to TRBD2 covers 10 bases. Germline CDR1 is LGHDT and CDR2 is YNNKEL (reference sequence). With 7 bases clipped from V and 7 bases from J, the junction kept 7 bases outside the gene matches. The CDR3 contains 14 residues. The DNA for the CDR3 is TGTGCCAGCAAGCTAGCGGGAGTAGAGAATGAGCAGTTCTTC. Protein product: CASKLAGVENEQFF.

The chain employs TRBV11-3 and TRBJ2-6; D gene ambiguous. The CDR3 loop spans 13 amino acids. The germline V gene has CDR1 SGHNT and CDR2 YENEEA. V lost 7 bases to trimming and J lost 1 base, with 5 bases between them. The CDR3 region has the DNA TGTGCCAGCATAGTTTCTGGGGCCAACGTCCTGACTTTC. Protein: CASIVSGANVLTF. The whole variable domain, filled in from reference TRBV11-3 and TRBJ2-6, reads EAGVVQSPRYKIIEKKQPVAFWCNPISGHNTLYWYLQNLGQGPELLIRYENEEAVDDSQLPKDRFSAERLKGVDSTLKIQPAELGDSAVYLCASIVSGANVLTFGAGSRLTVL.

V and J are TRBV6-2 or TRBV6-3 and TRBJ2-1; 14 bases map to TRBD2. Per germline, CDR1 MNHEY and CDR2 SVGEGT. Trimming took 5 bases from V and 7 from J; bases not matched to a gene: 7. The CDR3 is made up of 16 amino acids. Written as DNA, the CDR3 is TGTGCCAGCAGTCGACTAGCGGGAGGGTCAGCGAATGAGCAGTTCTTC. It specifies CASSRLAGGSANEQFF.

This chain joins TRBV6-6 and TRBJ2-7; 7 positions match TRBD1. V was clipped by 2 bases and J by 6 bases; unmatched bases: 10. Germline loops: CDR1 MNHNY, CDR2 SVGAGI (reference sequence). The CDR3 consists of 15 residues. The CDR3 coding sequence is TGTGCCAGCAGTTACATGGGACAGCCGGTCGCCGAGCAGTACTTC. The encoded protein is CASSYMGQPVAEQYF.

This chain joins TRBV6-2 or TRBV6-3 and TRBJ2-4; 8 bases fit TRBD2. Germline V gene data show CDR1 as MNHEY and CDR2 as SVGEGT. V was clipped by 5 bases and J by 0 bases; unmatched bases: 6. The CDR3 is 16 residues long. CDR3 in DNA: TGTGCCAGCAGTCGACTAGCGCATCTAGCCAAAAACATTCAGTACTTC. Translated, it gives CASSRLAHLAKNIQYF.

The chain couples TRBV7-9 to TRBJ2-7; TRBD1 aligns across 9 bases. The V gene end was trimmed by 4 bases and the J gene end by 4 bases; junction bases not matched to a gene: 5. This CDR3 region has 14 residues. Looked up from germline, CDR1 is SEHNR and CDR2 is FQNEAQ (reference sequence). For the CDR3, the DNA is TGTGCCAGCAGCTCGACCGGGACAGGGTACGAGCAGTACTTC. Its translation: CASSSTGTGYEQYF.

The chain has TRBV19 and TRBJ2-1, with D possibly TRBD2 on 8 matching bases. The V end lost 5 bases, the J end lost 5 bases, and 22 bases lay between the germline ends. The CDR3 has 17 amino acids. Germline CDR1 reads LNHDA; CDR2 reads SQIVND (reference sequence). CDR3 sequence: CASSQREGARGNNEQFF. CDR3 DNA sequence: TGTGCCAGTAGTCAACGGGAGGGGGCAAGGGGAAACAATGAGCAGTTCTTC.

The rearrangement links TRBV25-1 to TRBJ1-6; D is possibly TRBD1 (5 bases). Germline V gene data show CDR1 as MGHDK and CDR2 as SYGVNS. There are 14 residues in the CDR3. V was trimmed by 4 bases and J by 7 bases, leaving 11 bases between them. The CDR3 loop is CASSGGLSNSPLHF. CDR3 DNA: TGTGCCAGCAGTGGGGGACTGAGCAATTCACCCCTCCACTTT.

This chain connects TRBV19 to TRBJ1-2, with D possibly matching TRBD1 (5 bases). Trimming pared 4 bases from V and 3 bases from J, leaving 12 bases between. CDR1 and CDR2 (germline): LNHDA, SQIVND (reference sequence). This CDR3 is built from 14 residues. In DNA, the CDR3 is TGTGCCAGTAGTACACAGGCGACCGACTATGGCTACACCTTC. Its protein product is CASSTQATDYGYTF.

The chain joins TRBV4-3 to TRBJ1-5; D unresolved. The germline gives CDR1 LGHNA, CDR2 YSLEER. Trimming cost V 0 bases and J 5 bases, with 5 bases left between them. The CDR3 runs 13 residues. CDR3 bases: TGCGCCAGCAGCCAAGACTTTCATCAGCCCCAGCATTTT. Its translation: CASSQDFHQPQHF.

The chain employs TRBV9 and TRBJ2-2; 10 nucleotides align to TRBD1. The CDR3 is 20 residues long. Trimming removed 7 bases from V and 5 bases from J; junction bases left unmatched: 23. Germline CDR1 is SGDLS and CDR2 is YYNGEE. In DNA, the CDR3 is TGTGCCAGCGTGGACCGGGACAGGGGTAGTCAGCCGCATCCAACCGGGGAGCTGTTTTTT. It codes for CASVDRDRGSQPHPTGELFF.